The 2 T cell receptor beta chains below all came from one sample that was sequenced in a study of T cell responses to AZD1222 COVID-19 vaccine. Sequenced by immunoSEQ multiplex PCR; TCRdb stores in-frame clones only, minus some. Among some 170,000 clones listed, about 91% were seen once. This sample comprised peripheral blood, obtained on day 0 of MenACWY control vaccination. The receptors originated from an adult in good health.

CDR3 region: CASSPHILAGVPSGANVLTF. CDR3 DNA sequence: TGCGCCAGCAGCCCCCACATACTAGCGGGAGTCCCCTCTGGGGCCAACGTCCTGACTTTC. The J gene is TRBJ2-6, the V gene TRBV5-1, with 11 bases that match TRBD2. From germline, CDR1 is SGHRS and CDR2 YFSETQ. The CDR3 sequence is 20 residues long. With V trimmed by 4 bases and J by 0 bases, 12 bases remained unmatched.

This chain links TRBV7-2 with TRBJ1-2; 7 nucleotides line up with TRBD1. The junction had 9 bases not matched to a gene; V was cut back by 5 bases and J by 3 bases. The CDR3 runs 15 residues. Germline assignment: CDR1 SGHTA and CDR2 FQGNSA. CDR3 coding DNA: TGTGCCAGCAGCCCCACCGGGACAGCATACTATGGCTACACCTTC. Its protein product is CASSPTGTAYYGYTF.